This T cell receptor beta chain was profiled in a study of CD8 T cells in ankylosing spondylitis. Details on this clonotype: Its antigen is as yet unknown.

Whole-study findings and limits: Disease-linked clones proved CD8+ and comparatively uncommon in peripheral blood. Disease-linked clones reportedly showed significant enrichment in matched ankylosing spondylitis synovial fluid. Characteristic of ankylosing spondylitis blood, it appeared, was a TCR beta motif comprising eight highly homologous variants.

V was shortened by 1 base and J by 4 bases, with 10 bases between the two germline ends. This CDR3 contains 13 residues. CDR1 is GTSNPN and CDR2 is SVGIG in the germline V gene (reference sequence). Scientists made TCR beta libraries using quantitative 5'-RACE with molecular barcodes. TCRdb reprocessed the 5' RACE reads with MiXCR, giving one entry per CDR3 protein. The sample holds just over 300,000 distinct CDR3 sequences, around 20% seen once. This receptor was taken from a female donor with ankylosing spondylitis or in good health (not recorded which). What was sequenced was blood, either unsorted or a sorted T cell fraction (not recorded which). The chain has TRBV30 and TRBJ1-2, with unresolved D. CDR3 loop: CAWSGQDFYGYTF. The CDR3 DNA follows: TGTGCCTGGAGTGGGCAGGACTTCTATGGCTACACCTTC.